The 28 T cell receptor beta chains below come from one sample, sequenced in a study of blood T cell repertoires in COVID-19. Only in-frame clones appear in the TCRdb table, and some are missing; sequencing was by immunoSEQ multiplex PCR. The table includes a few hundred thousand clones, approximately 89% detected once. Sequenced input: peripheral blood. The receptors were gathered from a woman aged 60-75 years with acute or convalescent COVID-19.

The rearrangement joins TRBV5-8 to TRBJ1-6; possibly TRBD1 for D (6 bases). This CDR3 comprises 16 residues. Trimming cost V 3 bases and J 2 bases, with 12 bases left between them. Germline lookup yields CDR1 SGHTS and CDR2 YDEGEE. In DNA, the CDR3 is TGTGCCAGCAGCTCGCAGGGGAGTACCTATAATTCACCCCTCCACTTT. Encoded protein: CASSSQGSTYNSPLHF.

In its sample, this clone was seen once. The gene calls are TRBV7-2 and TRBJ2-7; no reliable D call. Trimming pared 3 bases from V and 3 bases from J, leaving 6 bases between. CDR1 is SGHTA, CDR2 FQGNSA, per germline. The CDR3 has 12 residues. DNA of the CDR3: TGTGCCAGCAGCTTGGCTTACTACGAGCAGTACTTC. Its protein is CASSLAYYEQYF.

The chain has TRBV21-1 and TRBJ1-4; TRBD1 was called by the table and not checked on the DNA. TRBV21-1 is assigned pseudogene status. The CDR3 runs to 20 residues. CDR3: CASSKEKVRDSETTNEKLFF. The CDR3 DNA sequence: TGTGCCAGCAGCAAAGAGAAAGTAAGGGACAGCGAAACAACTAATGAAAAACTGTTTTTT.

The rearrangement joins TRBV9 to TRBJ2-7; no firm D call. CDR3 size: 13 residues. The germline V gene has CDR1 SGDLS and CDR2 YYNGEE. Trimming left V 0 bases short and J 1 base short, with 5 bases between. The CDR3 loop reads CASSVDQSYEQYF. Written as DNA, the CDR3 is TGTGCCAGCAGCGTAGATCAATCCTACGAGCAGTACTTC. Drawing the rest from reference TRBV9 and TRBJ2-7, the complete variable domain is DSGVTQTPKHLITATGQRVTLRCSPRSGDLSVYWYQQSLDQGLQFLIQYYNGEERAKGNILERFSAQQFPDLHSELNLSSLELGDSALYFCASSVDQSYEQYFGPGTRLTVT.

The V call is TRBV5-6, the J call TRBJ1-2; D unclear. Trimming pared 0 bases from V and 5 bases from J, leaving 11 bases between. CDR3 length: 14 amino acids. Germline V lookup: CDR1 SGHDT, CDR2 YYEEEE. CDR3 region: CASSLDRRGYGYTF. As DNA, the CDR3 is TGTGCCAGCAGCTTGGACAGAAGAGGGTATGGCTACACCTTC. The whole variable domain, remainder taken from reference TRBV5-6 and TRBJ1-2, is DAGVTQSPTHLIKTRGQQVTLRCSPKSGHDTVSWYQQALGQGPQFIFQYYEEEERQRGNFPDRFSGHQFPNYSSELNVNALLLGDSALYLCASSLDRRGYGYTFGSGTRLTVV.

The gene calls are TRBV5-1 and TRBJ2-3, with D unclear. Trimming took off 0 bases at V and 10 bases at J, with 18 bases between the two ends. The CDR3 runs 15 residues. Germline loops: CDR1 SGHRS, CDR2 YFSETQ. In DNA form, the CDR3 reads TGCGCCAGCAGCTTGGTTGGCACCCGAGGAGACCCGCAGTATTTT. Residues: CASSLVGTRGDPQYF.

The J gene is TRBJ2-7, the V gene TRBV27, with TRBD1 as a possible D gene (6 bases). Trimming took off 3 bases at V and 6 bases at J, with 12 bases between the two ends. Germline CDR1 and CDR2: MNHEY and SMNVEV (reference sequence). The CDR3 totals 13 residues. CDR3 in DNA: TGTGCCAGCAGTTTGAGGCAGGGGCGCGAGCAGTACTTC. It yields the protein CASSLRQGREQYF.

The chain employs TRBV30 and TRBJ1-6; 8 bases are a match to TRBD1. This CDR3 region has 14 residues. V was clipped by 7 bases and J by 7 bases; unmatched bases: 9. Per the germline V gene, CDR1 is GTSNPN and CDR2 is SVGIG (reference sequence). As DNA, the CDR3 is TGTGCCTCCACTCGGACAGGGACGAATTCACCCCTCCACTTT. Residues: CASTRTGTNSPLHF.

This chain joins TRBV25-1 and TRBJ1-2; 9 bases line up with TRBD1. This CDR3 comprises 14 residues. CDR1 MGHDK and CDR2 SYGVNS come from the germline V gene. V dropped 6 bases and J dropped 6; count of bases not matched to a gene: 8. The CDR3: CASSTSGQGHGYTF. CDR3 in DNA: TGTGCCAGCAGCACGTCGGGACAGGGTCATGGCTACACCTTC.

The CDR3 nucleotides read TGCGCCAGCAGCCAAGATCCGGGAGCGGGGGCCCCAACAACTTACAATGAGCAGTTCTTC. This encodes CASSQDPGAGAPTTYNEQFF. The rearrangement uses TRBV4-1 and TRBJ2-1; 8 bases match TRBD2. J lost 4 bases, V lost 0 bases, and 17 bases had no gene match. The CDR3 is 20 amino acids. Germline loops: CDR1 MGHRA, CDR2 YSYEKL.

The CDR3 spells CAWSMRAGELFF. The CDR3 DNA is TGTGCCTGGAGTATGAGGGCCGGGGAGCTGTTTTTT. The chain is built from TRBV30 and TRBJ2-2, with D possibly being TRBD2 (5 bases). Trimming stripped 2 bases from V and 6 bases from J, with 7 bases between. CDR1 and CDR2 from the germline V gene are GTSNPN and SVGIG (reference sequence). This CDR3 contains 12 residues.

Here the CDR3 reads CASSPSAGTYEQYF. DNA of the CDR3: TGTGCCAGCTCACCGTCAGCGGGTACCTACGAGCAGTACTTC. The gene calls are TRBV18 and TRBJ2-7; TRBD2 might be the D (6 bases). CDR3 size: 14 residues. Deletions cut 3 bases from V and 2 bases from J, with 11 bases between. Germline V gene data show CDR1 as KGHSH and CDR2 as LQKENI.

The genes are TRBV7-2 and TRBJ2-2; D is perhaps TRBD1 (6 bases). The V gene lost 5 bases and the J gene lost 5 bases, with 9 bases spanning the gap. Germline V lookup: CDR1 SGHTA, CDR2 FQGNSA. CDR3 length: 13 residues. CDR3 coding DNA: TGTGCCAGCAGCGTAACAGGGACCGGGGAGCTGTTTTTT. This sequence encodes CASSVTGTGELFF.

This clone was seen only once. CDR3: CASSSPRGSRAQPYF. The CDR3 DNA sequence: TGTGCCAGCAGCTCCCCCCGCGGTAGCCGAGCACAACCGTACTTC. The chain is built from TRBV6-2 or TRBV6-3 and TRBJ2-7; no clear D gene. The CDR3 loop spans 15 amino acids. Germline CDR1 and CDR2: MNHEY and SVGEGT. V was trimmed by 6 bases and J by 12 bases, leaving 27 bases between them.

The chain uses TRBV3-1 (or the pseudogene TRBV3-2) and TRBJ2-2; possibly TRBD2 for D (5 bases). CDR1 LGHDT and CDR2 YNNKEL come from the germline V gene (reference sequence). This CDR3 region has 16 residues. V lost 1 base and J lost 0, with 9 bases in between. As DNA, the CDR3 is TGTGCCAGCAGCCAAGGGGCGGGCTCGAACACCGGGGAGCTGTTTTTT. Its protein product is CASSQGAGSNTGELFF.

The chain is built from TRBV19 and TRBJ2-1; 8 nucleotides align to TRBD1. The CDR3 is 16 residues long. Trimming took 9 bases from V and 5 from J; bases not matched to a gene: 15. Germline V gene sequence: CDR1 LNHDA, CDR2 SQIVND (reference sequence). Here the CDR3 DNA reads TGTGCCAGCACAAACCGCATCAGGGGGCCCGACAATGAGCAGTTCTTC. This encodes CASTNRIRGPDNEQFF. The variable domain in full, completed from reference TRBV19 and TRBJ2-1, reads DGGITQSPKYLFRKEGQNVTLSCEQNLNHDAMYWYRQDPGQGLRLIYYSQIVNDFQKGDIAEGYSVSREKKESFPLTVTSAQKNPTAFYLCASTNRIRGPDNEQFFGPGTRLTVL.

This chain connects TRBV5-5 to TRBJ1-2, with 9 bases aligning to TRBD1. J gave up 5 bases and V 0 bases, and 5 bases lay outside the gene matches. The CDR3 totals 15 residues. Germline V gives CDR1 SGHKS, CDR2 YYEKEE (reference sequence). CDR3 region: CASSLAGQGIYGYTF. CDR3 nucleotides: TGTGCCAGCAGCTTGGCGGGACAGGGAATTTATGGCTACACCTTC.

The chain employs TRBV6-2 or TRBV6-3 and TRBJ2-6; 8 bases match TRBD1. Germline CDR1 and CDR2: MNHEY and SVGEGT. The CDR3 is made up of 18 amino acids. V lost 2 bases, J lost 1 base, and 7 bases stayed unmatched. The CDR3 sequence is CASSYRQGIGSGANVLTF. The CDR3, as DNA: TGTGCCAGCAGTTACCGACAGGGGATCGGTTCTGGGGCCAACGTCCTGACTTTC.

This clone appeared once. The V gene is TRBV27, the J gene TRBJ2-1; D is possibly TRBD2 (6 bases). Germline V lookup: CDR1 MNHEY, CDR2 SMNVEV (reference sequence). The germline V and J ends were trimmed by 5 bases and 6 bases, with 11 bases remaining between them. The CDR3 spans 13 residues. CDR3 DNA sequence: TGTGCCAGCAGTCGGGGGAGGAGCAATGAGCAGTTCTTC. Translated: CASSRGRSNEQFF.

The chain combines TRBV15 with TRBJ1-2; TRBD1 is a possible D gene (5 bases). CDR1 and CDR2 from the germline V gene are LNHNV and YYDKDF (reference sequence). V lost 0 bases to trimming and J lost 5 bases, with 13 bases between them. The CDR3 is 15 amino acids. The CDR3 is CATSRERQGGYGYTF. DNA for the CDR3: TGTGCCACCAGCAGAGAGCGCCAGGGCGGATATGGCTACACCTTC.

The rearrangement links TRBV10-2 to TRBJ2-1; tentative D call: TRBD2 (5 bases). Trimming pared 3 bases from V and 12 bases from J, leaving 15 bases between. The germline V gene encodes CDR1 WSHSY and CDR2 SAAADI. The CDR3 loop spans 13 amino acids. For the CDR3, the DNA is TGCGCCAGCAGTGACCCGCAAATTAGCGCGCAGTTCTTC. Protein: CASSDPQISAQFF.

The chain carries TRBV27 and TRBJ2-7; 8 bases map to TRBD1. The CDR3 has 14 residues. CDR1 MNHEY and CDR2 SMNVEV come from the germline V gene (reference sequence). Germline trimming cut 2 bases from V and 2 bases from J; bases unmatched to any gene: 2. CDR3 in DNA: TGTGCCAGCAGTTTAGGACAGGGAACCTACGAGCAGTACTTC. Translated: CASSLGQGTYEQYF.

The genes are TRBV2 and TRBJ1-2, with 8 bases identical to TRBD1. CDR3 length: 13 residues. The germline V gene has CDR1 SNHLY and CDR2 FYNNEI. The junction had 3 bases not matched to a gene; V was cut back by 6 bases and J by 3 bases. The CDR3 bases are TGTGCCAGCAGCGCGGACAGGGACTATGGCTACACCTTC. Translated: CASSADRDYGYTF. Combining the CDR3 with reference TRBV2 and TRBJ1-2 gives the whole variable domain EPEVTQTPSHQVTQMGQEVILRCVPISNHLYFYWYRQILGQKVEFLVSFYNNEISEKSEIFDDQFSVERPDGSNFTLKIRSTKLEDSAMYFCASSADRDYGYTFGSGTRLTVV.

The V call is TRBV5-1, the J call TRBJ1-6; perhaps TRBD1 as D (6 bases). Looked up from germline, CDR1 is SGHRS and CDR2 is YFSETQ. With 3 bases removed from V and 7 bases from J, the gap between germline ends came to 17 bases. The CDR3 sequence is 16 residues long. CDR3 nucleotide sequence: TGCGCCAGCAGCTCACCCTCGACAGGCGTAAATTCACCCCTCCACTTT. The encoded protein is CASSSPSTGVNSPLHF.

This chain joins TRBV6-2 or TRBV6-3 and TRBJ2-5; 10 bases agree with TRBD2. With V trimmed by 2 bases and J by 4 bases, 4 bases remained unmatched. This CDR3 region has 15 residues. Germline V gene lookup returns CDR1 MNHEY and CDR2 SVGEGT. The CDR3 region is CASSYGASGRETQYF. The CDR3 DNA follows: TGTGCCAGCAGTTACGGAGCTAGCGGGAGAGAGACCCAGTACTTC.

V is TRBV3-1 (or the pseudogene TRBV3-2) and J is TRBJ2-6; possibly TRBD2 for D (5 bases). The length of the CDR3 is 14 residues. Germline V gives CDR1 LGHDT, CDR2 YNNKEL (reference sequence). Trimming cost V 5 bases and J 1 base, with 6 bases left between them. As DNA, the CDR3 is TGTGCCAGCAGCGGCGGGTCTGGGGCCAACGTCCTGACTTTC. Its translation: CASSGGSGANVLTF.

J is TRBJ1-5 and V is TRBV6-2 or TRBV6-3; a weak D match, TRBD1 (6 bases). The germline V gene encodes CDR1 MNHEY and CDR2 SVGEGT. The length of the CDR3 is 16 residues. V was shortened by 0 bases and J by 2 bases, with 11 bases between the two germline ends. CDR3 DNA sequence: TGTGCCAGCAGTTACTCAGGAGGGGGGGGCAATCAGCCCCAGCATTTT. Translation: CASSYSGGGGNQPQHF.

In its sample, this clone was seen once. The V call is TRBV28, the J call TRBJ1-1, with D perhaps TRBD1 (5 bases). This CDR3 contains 14 residues. CDR1 is MDHEN, CDR2 SYDVKM, per germline. With 5 bases removed from V and 5 bases from J, the gap between germline ends came to 15 bases. The CDR3 bases are TGTGCCAGCAGTCCGACAGCGTTGGGAACTGAAGCTTTCTTT. Residues: CASSPTALGTEAFF.